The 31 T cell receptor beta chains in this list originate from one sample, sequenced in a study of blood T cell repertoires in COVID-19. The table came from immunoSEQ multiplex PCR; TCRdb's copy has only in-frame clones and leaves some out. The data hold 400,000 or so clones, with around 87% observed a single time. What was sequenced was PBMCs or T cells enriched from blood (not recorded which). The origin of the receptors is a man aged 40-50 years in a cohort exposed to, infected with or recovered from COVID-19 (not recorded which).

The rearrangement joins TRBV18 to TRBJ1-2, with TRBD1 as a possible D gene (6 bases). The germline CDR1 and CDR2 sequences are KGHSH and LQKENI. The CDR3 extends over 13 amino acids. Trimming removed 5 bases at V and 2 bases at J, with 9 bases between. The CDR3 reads CASSEDRNYGYTF. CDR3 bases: TGTGCCAGCTCAGAAGACAGGAACTATGGCTACACCTTC.

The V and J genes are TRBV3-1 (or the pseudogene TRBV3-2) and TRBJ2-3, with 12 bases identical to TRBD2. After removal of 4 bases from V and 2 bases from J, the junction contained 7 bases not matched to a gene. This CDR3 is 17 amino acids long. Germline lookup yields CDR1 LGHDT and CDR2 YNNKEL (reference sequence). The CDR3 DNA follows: TGTGCCAGCAGCCCCGGGACTAGCGGGCCCTTCACAGATACGCAGTATTTT. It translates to CASSPGTSGPFTDTQYF.

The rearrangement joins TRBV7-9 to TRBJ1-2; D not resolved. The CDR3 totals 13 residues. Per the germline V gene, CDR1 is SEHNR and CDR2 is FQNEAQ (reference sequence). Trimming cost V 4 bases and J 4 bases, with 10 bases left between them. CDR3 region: CASSSGGGYGYTF. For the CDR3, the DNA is TGTGCCAGCAGCTCCGGAGGCGGCTATGGCTACACCTTC.

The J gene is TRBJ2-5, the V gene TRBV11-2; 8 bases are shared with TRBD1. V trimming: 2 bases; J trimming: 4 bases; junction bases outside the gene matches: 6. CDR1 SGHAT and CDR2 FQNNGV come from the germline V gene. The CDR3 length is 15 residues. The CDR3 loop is CASSLPGGASETQYF. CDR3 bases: TGTGCCAGCAGCTTACCAGGGGGCGCATCAGAGACCCAGTACTTC.

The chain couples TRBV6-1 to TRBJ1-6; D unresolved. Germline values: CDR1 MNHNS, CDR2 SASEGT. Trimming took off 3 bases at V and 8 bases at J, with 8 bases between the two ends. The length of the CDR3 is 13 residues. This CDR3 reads CASSESPDSPLHF. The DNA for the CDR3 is TGTGCCAGCAGTGAGTCTCCGGATTCACCCCTCCACTTT.

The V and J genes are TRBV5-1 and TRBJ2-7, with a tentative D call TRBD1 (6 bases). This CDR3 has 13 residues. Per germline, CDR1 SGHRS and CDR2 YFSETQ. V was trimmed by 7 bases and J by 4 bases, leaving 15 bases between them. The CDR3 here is CASRRDNFYEQYF. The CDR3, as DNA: TGCGCCAGCCGCCGGGACAATTTTTACGAGCAGTACTTC.

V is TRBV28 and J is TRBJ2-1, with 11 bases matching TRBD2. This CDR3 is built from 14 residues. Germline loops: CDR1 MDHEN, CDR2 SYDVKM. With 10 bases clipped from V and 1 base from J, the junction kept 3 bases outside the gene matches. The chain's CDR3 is CATLAGGSYNEQFF. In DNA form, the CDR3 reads TGTGCCACCCTAGCGGGAGGTTCCTACAATGAGCAGTTCTTC.

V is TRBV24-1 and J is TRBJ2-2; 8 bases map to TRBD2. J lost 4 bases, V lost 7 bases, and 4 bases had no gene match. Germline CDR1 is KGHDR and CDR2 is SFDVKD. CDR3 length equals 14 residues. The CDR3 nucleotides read TGTGCCACCAGCAAGCGGGAGTCCACCGGGGAGCTGTTTTTT. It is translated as CATSKRESTGELFF.

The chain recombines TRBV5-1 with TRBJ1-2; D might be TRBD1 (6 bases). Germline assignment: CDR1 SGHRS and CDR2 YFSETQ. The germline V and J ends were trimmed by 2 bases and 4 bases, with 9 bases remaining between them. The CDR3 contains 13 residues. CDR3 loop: CASSFGGAYGYTF. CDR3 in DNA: TGCGCCAGCAGCTTTGGGGGGGCCTATGGCTACACCTTC.

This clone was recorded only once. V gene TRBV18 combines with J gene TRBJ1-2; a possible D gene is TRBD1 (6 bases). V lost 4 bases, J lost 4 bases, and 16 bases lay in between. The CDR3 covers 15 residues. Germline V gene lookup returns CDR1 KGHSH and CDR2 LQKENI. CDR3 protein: CASSHLQGRVYGYTF. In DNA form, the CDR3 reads TGTGCCAGCTCACATCTACAGGGAAGGGTCTATGGCTACACCTTC.

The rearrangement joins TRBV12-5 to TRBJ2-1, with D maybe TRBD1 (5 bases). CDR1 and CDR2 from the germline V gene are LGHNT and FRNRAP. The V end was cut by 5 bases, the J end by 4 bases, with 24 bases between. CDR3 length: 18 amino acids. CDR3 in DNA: TGTGCTAGTGGTAAGCAAGATAAGACAGATCAATTGTACAATGAGCAGTTCTTC. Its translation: CASGKQDKTDQLYNEQFF.

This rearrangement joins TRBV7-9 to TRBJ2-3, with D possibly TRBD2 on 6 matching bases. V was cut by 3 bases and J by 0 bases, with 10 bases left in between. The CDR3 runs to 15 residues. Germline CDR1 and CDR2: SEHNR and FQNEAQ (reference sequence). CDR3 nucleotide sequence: TGTGCCAGCAGCTTGACGGGGGACAGCACAGATACGCAGTATTTT. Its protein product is CASSLTGDSTDTQYF.

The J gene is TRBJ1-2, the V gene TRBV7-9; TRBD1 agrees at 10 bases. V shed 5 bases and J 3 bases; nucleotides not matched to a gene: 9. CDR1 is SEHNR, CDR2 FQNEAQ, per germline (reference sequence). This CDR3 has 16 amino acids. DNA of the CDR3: TGTGCCAGCAGCCCCCCGGGACAGGGGTCTGACTATGGCTACACCTTC. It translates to CASSPPGQGSDYGYTF. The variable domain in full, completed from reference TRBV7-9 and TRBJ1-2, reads DTGVSQNPRHKITKRGQNVTFRCDPISEHNRLYWYRQTLGQGPEFLTYFQNEAQLEKSRLLSDRFSAERPKGSFSTLEIQRTEQGDSAMYLCASSPPGQGSDYGYTFGSGTRLTVV.

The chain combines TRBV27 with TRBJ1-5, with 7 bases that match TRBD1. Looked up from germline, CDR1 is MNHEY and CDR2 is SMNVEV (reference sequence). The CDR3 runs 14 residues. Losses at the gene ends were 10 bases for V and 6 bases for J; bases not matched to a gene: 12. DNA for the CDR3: TGTGCCAACTTGCTGACAGGGAGGCGTCAGCCCCAGCATTTT. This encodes CANLLTGRRQPQHF.

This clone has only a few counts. This CDR3 reads CASSPRGTGANEKLFF. In nucleotides, the CDR3 is TGTGCCAGCAGCCCTAGAGGGACAGGGGCGAATGAAAAACTGTTTTTT. The gene calls are TRBV6-2 or TRBV6-3 and TRBJ1-4; TRBD1 agrees at 10 bases. Germline-derived CDR1 and CDR2 are MNHEY and SVGEGT. The junction had 9 bases not matched to a gene; V was cut back by 6 bases and J by 5 bases. This CDR3 spans 16 amino acids.

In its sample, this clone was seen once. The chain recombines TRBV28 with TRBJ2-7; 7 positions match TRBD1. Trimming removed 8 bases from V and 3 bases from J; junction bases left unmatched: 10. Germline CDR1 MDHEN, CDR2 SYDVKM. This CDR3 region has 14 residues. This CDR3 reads CASLGNRGNYEQYF. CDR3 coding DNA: TGTGCCAGCCTTGGGAACAGGGGAAACTACGAGCAGTACTTC.

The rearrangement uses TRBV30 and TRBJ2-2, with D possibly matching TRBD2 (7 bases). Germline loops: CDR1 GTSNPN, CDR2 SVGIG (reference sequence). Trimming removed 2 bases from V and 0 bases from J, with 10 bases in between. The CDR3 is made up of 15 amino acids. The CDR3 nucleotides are TGTGCCTGGAGTCGCGGGGGCGCGAACACCGGGGAGCTGTTTTTT. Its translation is CAWSRGGANTGELFF.

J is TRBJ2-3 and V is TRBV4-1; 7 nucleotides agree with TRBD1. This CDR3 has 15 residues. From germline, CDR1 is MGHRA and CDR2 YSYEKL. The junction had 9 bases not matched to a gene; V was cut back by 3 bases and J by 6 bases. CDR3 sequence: CASSQGQSLRDTQYF. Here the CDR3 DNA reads TGCGCCAGCAGCCAGGGACAGTCGCTGCGGGATACGCAGTATTTT.

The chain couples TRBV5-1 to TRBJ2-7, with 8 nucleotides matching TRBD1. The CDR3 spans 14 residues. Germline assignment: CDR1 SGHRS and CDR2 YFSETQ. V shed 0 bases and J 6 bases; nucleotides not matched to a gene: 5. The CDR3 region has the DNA TGCGCCAGCAGCTTGGGGACAGGGTTTTTCGAGCAGTACTTC. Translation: CASSLGTGFFEQYF. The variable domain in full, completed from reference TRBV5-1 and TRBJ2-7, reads KAGVTQTPRYLIKTRGQQVTLSCSPISGHRSVSWYQQTPGQGLQFLFEYFSETQRNKGNFPGRFSGRQFSNSRSEMNVSTLELGDSALYLCASSLGTGFFEQYFGPGTRLTVT.

CDR3 nucleotides: TGTGCCAGCACCACAGGGCCCCCCTCAAACTATGGCTACACCTTC. Its protein is CASTTGPPSNYGYTF. The V gene is TRBV28, the J gene TRBJ1-2; D is perhaps TRBD1 (6 bases). Deletions cut 7 bases from V and 2 bases from J, with 17 bases between. Germline CDR1 and CDR2: MDHEN and SYDVKM. The CDR3 has 15 amino acids.

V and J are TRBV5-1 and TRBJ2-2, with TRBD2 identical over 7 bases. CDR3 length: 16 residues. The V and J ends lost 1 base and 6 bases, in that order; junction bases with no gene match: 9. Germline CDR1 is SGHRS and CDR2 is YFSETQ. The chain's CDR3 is CASSLLLRERAGELFF. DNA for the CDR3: TGCGCCAGCAGCTTGTTATTGCGGGAGAGAGCCGGGGAGCTGTTTTTT.

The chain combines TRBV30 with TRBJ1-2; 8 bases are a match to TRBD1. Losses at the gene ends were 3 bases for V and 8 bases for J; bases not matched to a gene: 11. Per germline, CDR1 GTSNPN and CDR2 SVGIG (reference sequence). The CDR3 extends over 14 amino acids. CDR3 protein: CAWSSRQGTYGYTF. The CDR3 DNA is TGTGCCTGGAGCTCTAGACAGGGGACGTACGGCTACACCTTC.

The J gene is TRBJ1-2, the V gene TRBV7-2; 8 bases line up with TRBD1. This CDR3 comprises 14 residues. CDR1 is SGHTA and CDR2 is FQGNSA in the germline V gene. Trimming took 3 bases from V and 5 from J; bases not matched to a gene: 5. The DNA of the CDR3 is TGTGCCAGCAGCTTCAACAGGGGGGATTATGGCTACACCTTC. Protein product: CASSFNRGDYGYTF.

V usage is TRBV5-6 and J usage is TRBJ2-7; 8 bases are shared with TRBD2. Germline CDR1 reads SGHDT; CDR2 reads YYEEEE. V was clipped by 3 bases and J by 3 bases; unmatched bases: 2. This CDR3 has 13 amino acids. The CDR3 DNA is TGTGCCAGCAGCTGGGGACTAGTCTACGAGCAGTACTTC. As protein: CASSWGLVYEQYF.

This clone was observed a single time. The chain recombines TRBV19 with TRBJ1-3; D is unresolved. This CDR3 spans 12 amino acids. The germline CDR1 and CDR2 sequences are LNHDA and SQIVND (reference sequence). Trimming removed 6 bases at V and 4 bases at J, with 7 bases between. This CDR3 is CASSFAGNTIYF. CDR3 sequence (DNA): TGTGCCAGTAGCTTTGCGGGAAACACCATATATTTT.

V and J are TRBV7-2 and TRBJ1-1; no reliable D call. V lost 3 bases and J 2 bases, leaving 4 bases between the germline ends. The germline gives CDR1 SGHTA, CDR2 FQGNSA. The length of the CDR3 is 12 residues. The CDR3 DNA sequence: TGTGCCAGCAGCTTTAAAAACACTGAAGCTTTCTTT. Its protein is CASSFKNTEAFF.

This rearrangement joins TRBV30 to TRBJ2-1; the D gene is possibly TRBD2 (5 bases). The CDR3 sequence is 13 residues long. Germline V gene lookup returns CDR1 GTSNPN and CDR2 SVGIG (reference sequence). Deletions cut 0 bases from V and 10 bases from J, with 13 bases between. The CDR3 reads CAWSVSGMGEQFF. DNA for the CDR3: TGTGCCTGGAGTGTATCCGGGATGGGAGAGCAGTTCTTC.

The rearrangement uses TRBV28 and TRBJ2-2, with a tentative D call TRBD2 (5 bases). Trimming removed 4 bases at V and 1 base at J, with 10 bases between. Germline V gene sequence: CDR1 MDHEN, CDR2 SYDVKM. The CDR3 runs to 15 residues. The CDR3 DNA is TGTGCCAGCAGTTCTGCCGGGAAGAACACCGGGGAGCTGTTTTTT. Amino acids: CASSSAGKNTGELFF.

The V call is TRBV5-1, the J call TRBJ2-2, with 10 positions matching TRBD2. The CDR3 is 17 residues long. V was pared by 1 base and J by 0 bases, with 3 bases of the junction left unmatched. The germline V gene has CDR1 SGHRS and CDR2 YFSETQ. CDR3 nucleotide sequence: TGCGCCAGCAGCTTGTCCACTAGCGGGACGAACACCGGGGAGCTGTTTTTT. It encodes CASSLSTSGTNTGELFF.

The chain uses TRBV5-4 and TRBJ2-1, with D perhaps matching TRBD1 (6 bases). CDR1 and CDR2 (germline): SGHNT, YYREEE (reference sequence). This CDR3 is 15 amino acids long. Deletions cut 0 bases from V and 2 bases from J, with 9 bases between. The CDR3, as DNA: TGTGCCAGCAGCTTGGGACAGGCGACCTACAATGAGCAGTTCTTC. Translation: CASSLGQATYNEQFF.

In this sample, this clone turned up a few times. The CDR3 region is CASSFILAGGVYNEQFF. The CDR3, as DNA: TGTGCCAGCAGCTTCATCCTAGCGGGAGGGGTGTACAATGAGCAGTTCTTC. The chain carries TRBV7-8 and TRBJ2-1; the match to TRBD2 covers 12 bases. After removal of 3 bases from V and 4 bases from J, the junction contained 7 bases not matched to a gene. The germline CDR1 and CDR2 sequences are SGHVS and FQNEAQ. This CDR3 has 17 amino acids.